This is a list of T cell receptor beta chains from one sample in a study of shared clonotypes between healthy human individuals. Profiled with immunoSEQ multiplex PCR; TCRdb holds only in-frame clones, not every one. The sample lists approximately 2.1 million clones, approximately 95% occurring once. The specimen sequenced was naive CD4+ T cells from PBMCs. These receptors originate from a man younger than 30 in good health. Some clones in this sample may be carry-over from other donors' samples. Both conserved end residues are trimmed from each CDR3.

J gene	V gene	CDR3 protein
TRBJ2-1	TRBV11-3	ASSRGLAGGPSYNEQF
TRBJ2-1	TRBV29-1	SVPGQNYNEQF
TRBJ1-1	TRBV7-2	ASSFGAGTEAF
TRBJ2-7	TRBV28	ASSLSPTFYEQY
TRBJ1-2	TRBV28	ASSTPGQANYGYT
TRBJ2-5	TRBV27	ASRTGPLQETQY
TRBJ2-1	TRBV10-2	ASGGMREGSYNEQF
TRBJ2-5	TRBV2	ASSEGGQGQETQY
TRBJ2-5	TRBV11-3	ASSPRDSPPETQY
TRBJ1-4	TRBV5-1	ASSSVTGTNEKLF
TRBJ2-1	TRBV7-9	ASSGSGTGKSPEQF
TRBJ1-4	TRBV28	ASSSPFETNEKLF
TRBJ2-5	TRBV5-1	ASSLGGAGQETQY
TRBJ2-2	TRBV27	ASSFLSVSNTGELF
TRBJ1-1	TRBV27	ASSFTRRLNTEAF
TRBJ1-2	TRBV28	ASRRVAARGYT
TRBJ1-1	TRBV6-4	ASSAGTRTEAF
TRBJ1-2	TRBV7-2	ASLKGTGGGYGYT
TRBJ2-3	TRBV29-1	SVEPFRVGGVPDTQY
TRBJ1-5	TRBV29-1	SVGGGSNQPQH
TRBJ2-2	TRBV25-1	ASSEQASTGELF
TRBJ2-7	TRBV6-5	ASSYAGVTNEQY
TRBJ2-7	TRBV7-3	ASSLAGTGSYEQY
TRBJ1-2	TRBV6-1	ASSLGGGFYGYT
TRBJ1-1	TRBV25-1	ASSDSMGLTEAF
TRBJ2-7	TRBV6-6	ASSPSGDKPYEQY
TRBJ1-1	TRBV6-1	ASRLQTDTEAF
TRBJ2-7	TRBV29-1	SGRGLGEQY
TRBJ1-2	TRBV5-1	ASSPGTGNYGYT
TRBJ1-1	TRBV7-2	ASSLLRGAAEAF
TRBJ2-1	TRBV7-2	ASSQDRGYYNEQF
TRBJ1-5	TRBV2	ASSERLGPNQPQH
TRBJ2-5	TRBV11-2	ASSYQPGQGGAETQY
TRBJ2-2	TRBV7-3	ASSLMLLDRPGELF
TRBJ2-7	TRBV5-1	ASSFLSGQGDYEQY
TRBJ1-4	TRBV4-2	ASSQSPDRIDEKLF
TRBJ1-3	TRBV5-4	ASTGGGYSGNTIY
TRBJ2-3	TRBV7-9	ASSLRDTDTQY
TRBJ1-5	TRBV5-1	ASSPQGSNQPQH
TRBJ2-3	TRBV9	ASSVRLRTDTQY
TRBJ2-1	TRBV5-1	ASSRDSGETYNEQF
TRBJ2-3	TRBV7-2	ASSLSGFTDTQY
TRBJ1-4	TRBV27	ASASRDRGATNEKLF
TRBJ1-4	TRBV10-3	AIGETGTEKLF
TRBJ2-3	TRBV7-6	ASSLRTSHDADTQY
TRBJ1-4	TRBV5-1	ASSRGQGNEKLF
TRBJ2-2	TRBV4-3	ASSQSVRQGAGELF
TRBJ2-5	TRBV2	ASSEEGQILETQY
TRBJ2-7	TRBV6-4	ARGGWSSYEQY
TRBJ2-3	TRBV5-1	ASSLSGLTDTQY
TRBJ2-3	TRBV28	ASLEQRASTDTQY
TRBJ2-7	TRBV6-5	ASRKDQSYEQY
TRBJ1-5	TRBV28	ASSNQGARRRNQPQH
TRBJ2-1	TRBV15	ATSPRGAWNEQF
TRBJ2-7	TRBV11-2	ASSSPGLGGYEQY
TRBJ2-7	TRBV5-1	ASSLSPGAHEQY
TRBJ1-3	TRBV7-9	ASSLWVTGNTIY
TRBJ1-1	TRBV18	ASSPTGTAPNTEAF
TRBJ2-1	TRBV5-1	ASSPEGQGYNEQF